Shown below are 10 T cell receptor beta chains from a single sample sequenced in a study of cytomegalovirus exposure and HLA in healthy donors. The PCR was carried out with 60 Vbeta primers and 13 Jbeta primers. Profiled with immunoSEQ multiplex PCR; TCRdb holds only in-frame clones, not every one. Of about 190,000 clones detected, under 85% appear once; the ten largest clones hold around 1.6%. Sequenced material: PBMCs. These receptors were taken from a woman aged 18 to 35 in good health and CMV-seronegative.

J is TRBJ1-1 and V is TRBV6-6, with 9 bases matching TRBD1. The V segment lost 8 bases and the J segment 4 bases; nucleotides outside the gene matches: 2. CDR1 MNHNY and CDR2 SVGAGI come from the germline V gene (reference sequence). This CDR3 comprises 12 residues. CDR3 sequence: CASGTGPTEAFF. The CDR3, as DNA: TGTGCCAGCGGGACAGGGCCCACTGAAGCTTTCTTT.

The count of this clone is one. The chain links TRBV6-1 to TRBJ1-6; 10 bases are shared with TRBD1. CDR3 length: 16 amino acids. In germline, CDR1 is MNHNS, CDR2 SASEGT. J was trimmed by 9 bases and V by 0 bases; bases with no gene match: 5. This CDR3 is CASSEAPGTGVSPLHF. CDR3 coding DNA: TGTGCCAGCAGTGAAGCTCCCGGGACAGGGGTTTCACCCCTCCACTTT.

CDR3 sequence: CASSKLSGANVLTF. CDR3 sequence (DNA): TGTGCCAGCAGTAAACTCTCTGGGGCCAACGTCCTGACTTTC. This chain uses TRBV5-8 with TRBJ2-6, with D unclear. Per the germline V gene, CDR1 is SGHTS and CDR2 is YDEGEE. The ends were cut back, 5 bases at V and 0 bases at J, with 6 bases in the middle. CDR3 length equals 14 residues.

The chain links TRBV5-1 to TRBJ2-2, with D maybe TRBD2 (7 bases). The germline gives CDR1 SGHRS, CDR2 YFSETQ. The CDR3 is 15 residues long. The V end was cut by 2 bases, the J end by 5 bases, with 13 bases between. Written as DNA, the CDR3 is TGCGCCAGCAGCTTTGGGGGGGCGAGGACCGGGGAGCTGTTTTTT. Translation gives CASSFGGARTGELFF.

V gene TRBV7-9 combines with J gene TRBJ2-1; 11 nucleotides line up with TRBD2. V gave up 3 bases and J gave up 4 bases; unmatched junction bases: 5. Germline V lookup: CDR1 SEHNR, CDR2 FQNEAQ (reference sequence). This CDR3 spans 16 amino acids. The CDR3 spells CASSFGTSGLYNEQFF. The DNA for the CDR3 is TGTGCCAGCAGCTTTGGGACTAGCGGTCTTTACAATGAGCAGTTCTTC.

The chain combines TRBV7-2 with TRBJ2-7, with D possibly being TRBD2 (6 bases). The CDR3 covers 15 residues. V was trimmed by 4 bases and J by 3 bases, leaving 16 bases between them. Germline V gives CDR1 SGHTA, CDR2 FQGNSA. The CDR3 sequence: CASSSLGTPYYEQYF. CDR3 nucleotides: TGTGCCAGCAGCTCTCTCGGGACTCCATACTACGAGCAGTACTTC. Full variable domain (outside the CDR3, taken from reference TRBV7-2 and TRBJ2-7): GAGVSQSPSNKVTEKGKDVELRCDPISGHTALYWYRQSLGQGLEFLIYFQGNSAPDKSGLPSDRFSAERTGGSVSTLTIQRTQQEDSAVYLCASSSLGTPYYEQYFGPGTRLTVT.

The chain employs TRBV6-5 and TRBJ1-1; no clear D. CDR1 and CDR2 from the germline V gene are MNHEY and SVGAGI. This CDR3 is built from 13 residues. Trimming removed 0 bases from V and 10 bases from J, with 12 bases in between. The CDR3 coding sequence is TGTGCCAGCAGTTACTCTAGGCGGGATCGAGCTTTCTTT. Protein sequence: CASSYSRRDRAFF.

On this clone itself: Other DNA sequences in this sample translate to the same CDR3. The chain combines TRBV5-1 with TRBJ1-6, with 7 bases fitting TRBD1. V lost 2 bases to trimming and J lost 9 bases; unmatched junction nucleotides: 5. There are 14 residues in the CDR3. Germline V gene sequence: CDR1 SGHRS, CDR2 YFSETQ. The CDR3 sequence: CASSFATGPSPLHF. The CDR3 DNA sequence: TGCGCCAGCAGCTTCGCGACAGGGCCTTCACCCCTCCACTTT.

CDR3 sequence: CASSLIGGVTDTQYF. The CDR3 DNA reads TGTGCCAGCAGCTTAATCGGCGGGGTCACAGATACGCAGTATTTT. The J gene is TRBJ2-3, the V gene TRBV13, with D maybe TRBD2 (6 bases). Germline values: CDR1 PRHDT, CDR2 FYEKMQ (reference sequence). V was cut by 2 bases and J by 2 bases, with 11 bases left in between. The CDR3 spans 15 residues. The complete variable domain, with remaining parts taken from reference TRBV13 and TRBJ2-3, reads AAGVIQSPRHLIKEKRETATLKCYPIPRHDTVYWYQQGPGQDPQFLISFYEKMQSDKGSIPDRFSAQQFSDYHSELNMSSLELGDSALYFCASSLIGGVTDTQYFGPGTRLTVL.

DNA for the CDR3: TGTGCCAGCAGCCCCCGAGAGGGCCGACTCAATCAGCCCCAGCATTTT. Translating gives CASSPREGRLNQPQHF. V and J are TRBV5-6 and TRBJ1-5, with no clear D. The V end lost 4 bases, the J end lost 3 bases, and 17 bases lay between the germline ends. Looked up from germline, CDR1 is SGHDT and CDR2 is YYEEEE. This CDR3 has 16 amino acids. Full variable domain (missing parts from reference TRBV5-6 and TRBJ1-5): DAGVTQSPTHLIKTRGQQVTLRCSPKSGHDTVSWYQQALGQGPQFIFQYYEEEERQRGNFPDRFSGHQFPNYSSELNVNALLLGDSALYLCASSPREGRLNQPQHFGDGTRLSIL.